This T cell receptor beta chain was sequenced for a study of CXCR3-negative and CXCR3-positive naive CD8 T cells. UMI-labeled 5' RACE yielded the TRB cDNA libraries. TCRdb reworked the 5' RACE reads into one entry per CDR3 protein, no DNA. Seen in this sample are around 63,000 distinct CDR3 sequences; the ten most common clones hold 4% to 5.5%. The study's findings and limits: Within a donor, both naive subsets shared TRBV-TRBJ usage, unlike memory cells. More hydrophobic TRB CDR3s occurred in CXCR3-positive than in CXCR3-negative naive cells.

Germline CDR1 SGHRS, CDR2 YFSETQ. The CDR3 totals 13 residues. To note about this clonotype: The antigen is undetermined.

Naivety in CD8+ T cells corresponded to a CD45RO-CCR7+CD27+CD95- phenotype. The source material was naive CXCR3+ CD8+ T cells from blood. Sample subset: CD45RO-CCR7+CD27+CD95- naive CD8+ T cells expressing CXCR3 (TNR3+). The genes are TRBV5-1 and TRBJ1-1. The TCR sequence derives from a human donor in good health. Some clones in this sample may be carry-over from other donors' samples. CDR3 amino acids: CASSLTGDTEAFF.